This T cell receptor beta chain originates from a study of blood T cells in healthy people across ages (dated by TCRdb to 2014 to 2015). For the study in its entirety: Template switching captured roughly one uniquely barcoded TCR beta cDNA molecule per two T cells in model experiments. The study analyzed two additional independent replicas of 1 million unique cDNA reads from the same blood draw for two donors, one aged 18 to 29 and one aged 80 or older. Donors of different ages were randomly distributed across sequencing lanes to avoid experimental bias. Age-related changes in TCR beta repertoire diversity were measured in the study by deep sequencing normalized with unique cDNA molecular identifiers. Donors were grouped into four age groups: young (average about 15 years), middle-aged (less than 40), aged (62) and long-lived (approximately 78). What the authors observed across the whole study: Because profiling used bulk unsorted PBMCs, naive and antigen-experienced compartments could not be compared conclusively. Observed TCR beta diversity per million T cells fell roughly linearly with age, and a significant reduction was already apparent by age around 44. Compared with the aged group, the long-lived group had more naive CD4+ T cells, fewer expanded clones and increased TCR diversity, a pattern suggesting age selection. Estimates of total diversity based on one million sequenced T cells were considered lower bounds and underestimates. There was a strong correlation between observed TCR beta diversity and the percentage of naive T cells measured by flow cytometry. Because donor CMV infection status was unknown, age-related changes in expanded clonotypes were potentially confounded.

The method behind the library was 5' RACE. The instrument given in TCRdb is Illumina HiSeq 2500. The second PCR ran for roughly 7 to 11 cycles and used a J-beta primer mix along with a sample-barcoded 5' primer. Each TCR beta cDNA molecule received a unique molecular identifier from a template-switch 5' adaptor carrying 12 random nucleotides. Each sample yielded at least 2.5 million CDR3-containing paired-end reads. First-strand cDNA synthesis was performed from all RNA using the Mint cDNA synthesis kit, with priming by a TRBC-specific oligonucleotide. Following uracil-DNA glycosylase treatment, all cDNA underwent a first 18-cycle PCR with the universal primers M1SS and BC2_uni_R. Turning to the authors' computational methods: Normalization of each sample was performed by random selection of 1 million high-quality reads, each carrying a distinct molecular identifier. Instead of being binned into consensus sequences, reads with shared molecular identifiers were discarded. MiTCR, set to a Q25 quality threshold and the strictest error-elimination algorithm, was used for CDR3 identification, clonotype clustering and error correction. Lower-bound total TCR beta diversity was estimated with a nonparametric unseen species model using Euler transformation. TCRdb ran its own pipeline on the public reads, namely fastp trimming at Q25 and MiXCR clone calling, and kept in-frame beta chains. Rows with one shared CDR3 protein collapse into an entry with the most common genes and DNA. V and J calls and clone size were set by TCRdb, not the authors. This sample gives about 640,000 distinct CDR3 sequences in total; approximately 50% of them show up just once. More than 35% of the sample is in the top ten clones.

Reading from cysteine to phenylalanine, the CDR3 counts 19 amino acids. The only DNA kept is the CDR3, 57 bases in frame from the first base. CDR1 and CDR2 are drawn from the germline V gene (reference sequence): DFQATT, SNEGSKA. Comments on this clonotype: Which antigen it targets is not known. The input lacks base qualities; no much larger clone sits a single base away.

Donors were 39 systemically healthy Caucasian individuals from Russia aged 6 to 90 years. Each donor gave ten milliliters of peripheral blood, collected into EDTA-treated Vacutainer tubes. Ficoll-Paque density-gradient centrifugation was used to isolate PBMCs, with at least 6.5 million per sample. Trizol reagent was used to extract total RNA from the PBMCs, yielding at least 5 micrograms per sample. For every donor, an aliquot of PBMCs went through flow cytometry to measure the percentages of naive CD45RAhigh/CD27high T cells. Sequencing was carried out using blood. The sequence is built from TRBV20-1 and TRBJ2-7, and 13 junctional nucleotides match TRBD2. The J call could be wrong; TRBJ2-5 is a better fit for the DNA end. The TCR was taken from a man aged 55-75 years in good health. The DNA sequence is given as TGCAGTGCTAGAGATCTGACTAGCGGGGGGCTCCTAGGAGTGGAGACCCAGTACTTC. Its amino acids are CSARDLTSGGLLGVETQYF.